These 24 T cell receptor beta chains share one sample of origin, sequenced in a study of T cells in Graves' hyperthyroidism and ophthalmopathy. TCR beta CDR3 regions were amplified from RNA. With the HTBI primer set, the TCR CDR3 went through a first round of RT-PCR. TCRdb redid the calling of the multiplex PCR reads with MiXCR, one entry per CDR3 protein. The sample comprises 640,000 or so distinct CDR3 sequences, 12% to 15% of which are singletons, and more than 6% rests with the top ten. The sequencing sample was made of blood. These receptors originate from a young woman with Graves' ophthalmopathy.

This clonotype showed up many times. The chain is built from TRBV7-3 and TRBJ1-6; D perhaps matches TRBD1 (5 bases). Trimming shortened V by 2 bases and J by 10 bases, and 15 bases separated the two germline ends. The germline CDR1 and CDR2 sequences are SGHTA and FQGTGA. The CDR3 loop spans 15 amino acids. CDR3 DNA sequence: TGTGCCAGCAGCTTAGGTCGTGGGGACGGGTCACCCCTCCACTTT. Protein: CASSLGRGDGSPLHF. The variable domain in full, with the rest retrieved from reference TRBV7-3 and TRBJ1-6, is GAGVSQTPSNKVTEKGKYVELRCDPISGHTALYWYRQSLGQGPEFLIYFQGTGAADDSGLPNDRFFAVRPEGSVSTLKIQRTERGDSAVYLCASSLGRGDGSPLHFGNGTRLTVT.

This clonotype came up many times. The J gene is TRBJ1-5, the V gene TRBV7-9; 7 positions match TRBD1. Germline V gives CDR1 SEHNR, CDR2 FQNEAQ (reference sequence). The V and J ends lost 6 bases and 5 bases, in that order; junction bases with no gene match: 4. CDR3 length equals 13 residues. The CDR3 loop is CASSLGQHQPQHF. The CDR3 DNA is TGTGCCAGCAGTTTGGGACAGCATCAGCCCCAGCATTTT.

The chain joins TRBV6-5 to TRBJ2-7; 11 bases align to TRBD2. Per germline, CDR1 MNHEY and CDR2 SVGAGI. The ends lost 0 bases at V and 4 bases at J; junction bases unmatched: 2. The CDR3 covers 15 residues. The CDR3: CASSYSGTSGYEQYF. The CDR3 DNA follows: TGTGCCAGCAGTTACTCCGGGACTAGCGGATACGAGCAGTACTTC.

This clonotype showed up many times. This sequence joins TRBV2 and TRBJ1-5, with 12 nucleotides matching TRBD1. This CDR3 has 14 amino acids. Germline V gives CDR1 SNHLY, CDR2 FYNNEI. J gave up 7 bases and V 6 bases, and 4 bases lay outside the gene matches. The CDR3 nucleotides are TGTGCCAGCAGAGGGACAGGGGGCGGGCAGCCCCAGCATTTT. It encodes CASRGTGGGQPQHF.

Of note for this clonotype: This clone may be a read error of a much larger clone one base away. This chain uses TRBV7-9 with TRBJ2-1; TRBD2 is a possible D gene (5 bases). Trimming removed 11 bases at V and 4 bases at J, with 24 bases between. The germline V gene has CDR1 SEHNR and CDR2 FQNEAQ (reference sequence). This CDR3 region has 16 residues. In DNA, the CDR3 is TGTGCCGAAGCAGCCCCCCGGACTGGCGATTACAATGAGCAGTTCTTC. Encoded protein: CAEAAPRTGDYNEQFF.

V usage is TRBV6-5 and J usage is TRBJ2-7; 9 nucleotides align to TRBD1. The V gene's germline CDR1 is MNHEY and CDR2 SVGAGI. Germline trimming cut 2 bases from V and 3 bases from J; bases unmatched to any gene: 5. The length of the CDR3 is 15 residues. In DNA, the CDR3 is TGTGCCAGCAGTTACACAGGGGGCCTGGGCTACGAGCAGTACTTC. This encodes CASSYTGGLGYEQYF.

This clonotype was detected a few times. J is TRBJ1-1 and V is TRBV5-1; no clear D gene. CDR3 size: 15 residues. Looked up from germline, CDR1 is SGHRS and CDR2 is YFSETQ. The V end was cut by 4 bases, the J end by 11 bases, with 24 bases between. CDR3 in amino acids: CASSRTYIRPSGAFF. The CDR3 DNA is TGCGCCAGCAGCAGAACATATATCCGGCCCAGCGGGGCTTTCTTT.

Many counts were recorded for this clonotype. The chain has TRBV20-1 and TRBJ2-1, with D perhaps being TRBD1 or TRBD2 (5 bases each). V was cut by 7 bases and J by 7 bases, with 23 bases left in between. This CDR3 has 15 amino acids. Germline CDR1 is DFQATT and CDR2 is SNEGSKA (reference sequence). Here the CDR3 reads CSVPGRILRGNEQFF. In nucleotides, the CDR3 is TGCAGTGTACCGGGACGGATCCTCCGAGGGAATGAGCAGTTCTTC.

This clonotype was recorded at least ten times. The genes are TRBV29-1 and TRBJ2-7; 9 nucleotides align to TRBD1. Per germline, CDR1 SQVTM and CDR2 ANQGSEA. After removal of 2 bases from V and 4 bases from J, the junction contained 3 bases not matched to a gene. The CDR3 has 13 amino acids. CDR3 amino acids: CSVEPDRGYEQYF. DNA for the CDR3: TGCAGCGTTGAACCGGACAGGGGATACGAGCAGTACTTC.

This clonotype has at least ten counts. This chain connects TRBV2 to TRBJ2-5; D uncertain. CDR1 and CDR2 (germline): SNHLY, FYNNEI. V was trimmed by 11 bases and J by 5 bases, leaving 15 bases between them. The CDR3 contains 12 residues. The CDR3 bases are TGTGCCGCCCCCCCCCTCGGTGAGACCCAGTACTTC. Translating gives CAAPPLGETQYF.

Here the CDR3 DNA reads TGTGCCAGCAGCTTTCTAGAACTTGGAGCAGAGCAGTACTTC. This gives the protein CASSFLELGAEQYF. The V call is TRBV19, the J call TRBJ2-7; D gene ambiguous. This CDR3 has 14 amino acids. The germline V gene encodes CDR1 LNHDA and CDR2 SQIVND (reference sequence). Trimming removed 9 bases at V and 7 bases at J, with 22 bases between.

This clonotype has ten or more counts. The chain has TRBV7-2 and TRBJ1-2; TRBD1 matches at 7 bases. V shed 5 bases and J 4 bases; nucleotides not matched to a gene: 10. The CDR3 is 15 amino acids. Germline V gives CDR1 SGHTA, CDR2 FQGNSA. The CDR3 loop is CASSSSGQPFYGYTF. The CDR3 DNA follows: TGTGCCAGCAGCAGTTCGGGACAGCCTTTCTATGGCTACACCTTC. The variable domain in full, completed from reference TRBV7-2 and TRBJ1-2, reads GAGVSQSPSNKVTEKGKDVELRCDPISGHTALYWYRQSLGQGLEFLIYFQGNSAPDKSGLPSDRFSAERTGGSVSTLTIQRTQQEDSAVYLCASSSSGQPFYGYTFGSGTRLTVV.

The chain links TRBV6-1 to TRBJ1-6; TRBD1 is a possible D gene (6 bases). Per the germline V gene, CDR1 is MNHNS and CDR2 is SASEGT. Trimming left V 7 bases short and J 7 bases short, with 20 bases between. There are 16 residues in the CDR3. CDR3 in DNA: TGTGCCAGCACCAAAGGGCCGGACAGAGGGAATTCACCCCTCCACTTT. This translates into CASTKGPDRGNSPLHF.

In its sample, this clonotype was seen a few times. The CDR3 spells CASSLVGDREKLFF. The CDR3 bases are TGCGCCAGCAGCTTGGTGGGCGATCGTGAAAAACTGTTTTTT. The chain combines TRBV5-1 with TRBJ1-4; D remains unclear. V was clipped by 0 bases and J by 7 bases, with 10 bases between them. The CDR3 sequence is 14 residues long. Germline V lookup: CDR1 SGHRS, CDR2 YFSETQ.

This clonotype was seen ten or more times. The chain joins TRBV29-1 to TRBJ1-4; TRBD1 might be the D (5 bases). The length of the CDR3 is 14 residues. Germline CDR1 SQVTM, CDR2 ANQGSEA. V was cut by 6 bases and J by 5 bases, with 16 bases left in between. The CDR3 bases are TGCAGCGTGATCGACGGGACGGCAAATGAAAAACTGTTTTTT. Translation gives CSVIDGTANEKLFF.

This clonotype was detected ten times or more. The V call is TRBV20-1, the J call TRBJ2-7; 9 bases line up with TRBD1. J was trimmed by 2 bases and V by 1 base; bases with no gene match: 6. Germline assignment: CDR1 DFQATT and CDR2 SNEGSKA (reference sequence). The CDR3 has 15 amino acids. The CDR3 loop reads CSARGPGTGTYEQYF. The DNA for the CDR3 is TGCAGTGCTAGAGGTCCCGGGACAGGGACCTACGAGCAGTACTTC.

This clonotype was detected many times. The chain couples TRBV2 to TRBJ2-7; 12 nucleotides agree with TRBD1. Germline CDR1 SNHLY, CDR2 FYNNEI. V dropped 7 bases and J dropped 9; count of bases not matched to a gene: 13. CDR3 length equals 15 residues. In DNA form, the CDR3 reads TGTGCCAGCACCAGCTCCCGGGACAGGGGGCAGTGGCAGTACTTC. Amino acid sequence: CASTSSRDRGQWQYF.

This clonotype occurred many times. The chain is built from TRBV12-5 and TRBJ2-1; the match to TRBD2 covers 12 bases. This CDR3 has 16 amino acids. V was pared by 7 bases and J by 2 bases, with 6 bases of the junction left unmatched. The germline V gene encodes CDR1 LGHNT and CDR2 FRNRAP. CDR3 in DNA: TGTGCTAGTGCCGCGGGACTAGCGGGTACCTACAATGAGCAGTTCTTC. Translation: CASAAGLAGTYNEQFF.

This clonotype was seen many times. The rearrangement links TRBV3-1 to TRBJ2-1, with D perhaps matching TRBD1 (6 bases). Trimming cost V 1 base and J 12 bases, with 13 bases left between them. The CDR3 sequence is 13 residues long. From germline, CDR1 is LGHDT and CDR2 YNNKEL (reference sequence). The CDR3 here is CASSQVTTGRQFF. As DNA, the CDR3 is TGTGCCAGCAGCCAAGTAACGACAGGAAGGCAGTTCTTC.

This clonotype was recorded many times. The CDR3 nucleotides are TGTGCCAGCAGCCTGGACGGTTCCTACGAGCAGTACTTC. This codes for CASSLDGSYEQYF. The chain employs TRBV28 and TRBJ2-7, with no clear D. Trimming pared 6 bases from V and 1 base from J, leaving 10 bases between. The CDR3 totals 13 residues. In germline, CDR1 is MDHEN, CDR2 SYDVKM.

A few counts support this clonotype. The CDR3 region is CASSIGGGGVGIAGDEQFF. CDR3 DNA: TGTGCCAGTAGTATCGGGGGAGGGGGGGTTGGAATAGCGGGAGATGAGCAGTTCTTC. V gene TRBV19 combines with J gene TRBJ2-1; TRBD2 matches at 9 bases. Germline trimming cut 3 bases from V and 8 bases from J; bases unmatched to any gene: 20. This CDR3 contains 19 residues. Per the germline V gene, CDR1 is LNHDA and CDR2 is SQIVND (reference sequence).

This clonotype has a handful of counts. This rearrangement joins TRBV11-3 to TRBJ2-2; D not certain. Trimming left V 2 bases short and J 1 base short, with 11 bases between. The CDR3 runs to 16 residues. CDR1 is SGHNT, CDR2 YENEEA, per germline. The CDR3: CASSLSGHGNTGELFF. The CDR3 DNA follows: TGTGCCAGCAGCTTATCCGGGCACGGGAACACCGGGGAGCTGTTTTTT.

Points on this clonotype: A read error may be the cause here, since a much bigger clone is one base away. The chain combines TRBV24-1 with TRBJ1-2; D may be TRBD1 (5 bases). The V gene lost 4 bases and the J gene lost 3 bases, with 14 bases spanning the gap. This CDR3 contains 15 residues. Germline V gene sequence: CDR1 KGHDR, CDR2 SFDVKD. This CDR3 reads CATSDPGRGDYGYTF. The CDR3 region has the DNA TGTGCCACCAGTGACCCGGGACGGGGGGACTATGGCTACACCTTC.

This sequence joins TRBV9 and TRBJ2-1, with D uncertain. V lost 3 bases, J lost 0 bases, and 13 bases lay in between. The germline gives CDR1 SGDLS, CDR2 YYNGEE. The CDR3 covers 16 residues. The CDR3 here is CASSAKTKSSYNEQFF. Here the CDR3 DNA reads TGTGCCAGCAGCGCGAAAACAAAGAGCTCCTACAATGAGCAGTTCTTC.